This T cell receptor beta chain was sequenced for a study of T cell responses to AZD1222 COVID-19 vaccine (dated by TCRdb to 2020 to 2023). Describing the broader study: A total of over 230 trial participants underwent TCR sequencing, of whom 200 to 220 had received two doses of AZD1222 and about 25 had received two doses of the MenACWY control vaccine. Trial participants were enrolled into age subgroups of 18-55, 56-69 and 70-plus years, which contained approximately 150, 28 and 58 TCR-sequenced participants, respectively.

About this clone itself: Its recognized antigen is unknown. Base qualities were left out, and no much larger clone turns up one base away.

What this sample's time point label stands for: about 28 days (+/-7) after the second vaccine dose. Because spike-specific TCR depth and breadth did not differ between the two schedules, AZD1222 recipients who got a second dose at roughly 4 weeks were pooled with those who got a second dose at roughly 12 weeks. The vaccinee samples were drawn from two UK trials, COV001 and COV002, one of which was a single-blind randomized controlled phase 2/3 trial testing AZD1222 (ChAdOx1 nCoV-19) in healthy adults. For TCRbeta chain sequencing, PBMC samples from trial participants were taken at day 0 and at day 28 after the second dose. The CDR3 regions of human TCRbeta chains were analyzed by immunosequencing. Under the source paper's analysis protocol: Repertoire TCRs were matched against a reference library of SARS-CoV-2-specific TCRs generated with the MIRA antigen-specificity platform. Breadth was defined as the fraction of unique TCRs that were SARS-CoV-2-associated, and depth was defined as the fraction of total T cells that were SARS-CoV-2-associated. Using the MIRA data, each spike-specific TCR was mapped to the spike region that the TCR reacts to and placed in a CD4 or CD8 class. Log10-transformed breadth and depth values were compared by one-way ANOVA with Sidak's multiple comparisons tests. TCRdb limited this immuneACCESS table to in-frame rearrangements with V and J called. A share of clones is missing; checked studies link under half to unresolved V genes, and the rest is unexplained. The V and J calls and clone size were taken over from that table, and D and trimming were inferred from the DNA. Recorded for this sample are 60,000 to 80,000 clones; 80% of them occurred a single time. In total, the top ten clones hold 45% to 50% of the sample.

Beyond this particular receptor, the publication reports: Conclusions about previously exposed vaccinees are limited, since just a handful of AZD1222 recipients were seropositive for SARS-CoV-2 at baseline. After two AZD1222 doses, both the breadth and the depth of spike-specific TCRs were significantly higher than at day 0 and than in MenACWY recipients. No day 14 peak-response samples were available, so repertoires were characterized only after the peak T cell response. CD4 TCRs associated with the vaccine covered the entire spike protein, and the dominant responses were in regions 160-218 and 743-854. The 56-69-year group was small, and its depth increase did not reach significance, likely because of low power. Most participants were white British and females outnumbered males, and the authors suggested that clonal diversity may have been underestimated. Reportedly, close to half of the unique spike-specific TCRs recognized epitopes lying outside the regions that are mutated in the B.1.351 and B.1.1.7 variants.

The material was peripheral blood, obtained 28 days after the second AZD1222 dose. The receptor's source is an adult who received the AZD1222 COVID-19 vaccine.

The DNA reads TGTGCCAGTAGTTCACTAGCGGGGGGGCCCTACAATGAGCAGTTCTTC. This yields the protein CASSSLAGGPYNEQFF. The chain uses TRBV19 and TRBJ2-1, with 13 bases matching TRBD2. Germline trimming amounts to 5 bases on V and 2 bases on J, with 3 as the count of junction bases outside the gene matches. Its CDR3 holds 16 amino acids, cysteine through phenylalanine. The read is trimmed to its CDR3 DNA, 48 bases read in frame from base 1. Looking up the germline V gene (reference sequence) yields CDR1 LNHDA and CDR2 SQIVND.